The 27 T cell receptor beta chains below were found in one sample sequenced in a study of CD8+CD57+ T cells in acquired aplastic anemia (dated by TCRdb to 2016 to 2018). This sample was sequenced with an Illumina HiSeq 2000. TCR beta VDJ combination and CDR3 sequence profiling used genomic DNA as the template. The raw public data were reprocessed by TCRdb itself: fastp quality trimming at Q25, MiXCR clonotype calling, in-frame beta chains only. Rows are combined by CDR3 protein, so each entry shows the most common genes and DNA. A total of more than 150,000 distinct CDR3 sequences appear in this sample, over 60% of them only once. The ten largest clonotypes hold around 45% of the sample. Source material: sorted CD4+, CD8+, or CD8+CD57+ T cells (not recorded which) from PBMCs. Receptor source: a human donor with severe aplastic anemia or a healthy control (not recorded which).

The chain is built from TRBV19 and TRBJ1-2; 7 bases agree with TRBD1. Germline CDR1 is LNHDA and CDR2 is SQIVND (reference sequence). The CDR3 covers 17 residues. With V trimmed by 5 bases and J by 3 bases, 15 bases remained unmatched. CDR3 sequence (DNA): TGTGCCAGTAGTTCACTAGCACGACAGGGAGCTTACTATGGCTACACCTTC. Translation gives CASSSLARQGAYYGYTF.

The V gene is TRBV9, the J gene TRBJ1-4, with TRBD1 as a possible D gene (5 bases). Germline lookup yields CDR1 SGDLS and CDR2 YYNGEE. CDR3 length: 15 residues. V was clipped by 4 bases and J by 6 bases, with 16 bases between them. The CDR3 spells CASSTMGDGDEKLFF. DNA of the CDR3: TGTGCCAGCAGCACGATGGGGGACGGGGATGAAAAACTGTTTTTT.

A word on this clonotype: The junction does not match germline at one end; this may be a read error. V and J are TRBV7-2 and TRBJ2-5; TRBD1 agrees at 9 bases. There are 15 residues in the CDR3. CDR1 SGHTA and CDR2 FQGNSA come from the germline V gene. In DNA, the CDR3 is TGCGCCAGCAGCCAAGGGGTTGCGGGACAGGGGACCCAGTACTTC. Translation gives CASSQGVAGQGTQYF. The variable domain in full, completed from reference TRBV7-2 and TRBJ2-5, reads GAGVSQSPSNKVTEKGKDVELRCDPISGHTALYWYRQSLGQGLEFLIYFQGNSAPDKSGLPSDRFSAERTGGSVSTLTIQRTQQEDSAVYLCASSQGVAGQGTQYFGPGTRLLVL.

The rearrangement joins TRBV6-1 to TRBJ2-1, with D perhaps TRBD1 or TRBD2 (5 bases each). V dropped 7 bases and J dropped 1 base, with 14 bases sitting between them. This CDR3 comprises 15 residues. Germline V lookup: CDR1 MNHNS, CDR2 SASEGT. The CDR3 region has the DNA TGTGCCAGCACCCTGGGACGCGGGTCCTACAATGAGCAGTTCTTC. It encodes CASTLGRGSYNEQFF.

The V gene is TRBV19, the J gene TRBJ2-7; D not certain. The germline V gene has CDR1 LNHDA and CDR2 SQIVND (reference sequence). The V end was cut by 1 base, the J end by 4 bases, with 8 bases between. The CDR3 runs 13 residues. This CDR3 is CASSIGPTYEQYF. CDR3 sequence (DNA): TGTGCCAGTAGTATAGGGCCGACTTACGAGCAGTACTTC.

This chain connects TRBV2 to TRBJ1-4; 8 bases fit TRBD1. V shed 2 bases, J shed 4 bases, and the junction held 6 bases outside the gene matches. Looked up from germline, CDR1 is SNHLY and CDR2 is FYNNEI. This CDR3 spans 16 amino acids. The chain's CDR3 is CASSEQGAEVNEKLFF. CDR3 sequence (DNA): TGTGCCAGCAGTGAACAGGGGGCTGAGGTTAATGAAAAACTGTTTTTT.

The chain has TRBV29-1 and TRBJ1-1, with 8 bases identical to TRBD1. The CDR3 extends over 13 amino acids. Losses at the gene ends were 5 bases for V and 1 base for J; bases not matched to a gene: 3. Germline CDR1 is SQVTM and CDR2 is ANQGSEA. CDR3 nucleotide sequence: TGCAGCGTTCGGACAGGGCCGAACACTGAAGCTTTCTTT. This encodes CSVRTGPNTEAFF.

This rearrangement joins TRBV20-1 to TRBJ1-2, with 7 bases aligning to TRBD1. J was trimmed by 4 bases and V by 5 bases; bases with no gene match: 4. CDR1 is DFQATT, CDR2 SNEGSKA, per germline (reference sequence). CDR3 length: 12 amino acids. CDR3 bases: TGCAGTGCTGGGGGACAGCTCTATGGCTACACCTTC. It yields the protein CSAGGQLYGYTF.

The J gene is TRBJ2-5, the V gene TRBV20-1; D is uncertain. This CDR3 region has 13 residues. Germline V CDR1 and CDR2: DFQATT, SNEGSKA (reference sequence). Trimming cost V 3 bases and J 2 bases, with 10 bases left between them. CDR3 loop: CSASGGKQETQYF. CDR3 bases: TGCAGTGCTAGTGGCGGAAAACAAGAGACCCAGTACTTC.

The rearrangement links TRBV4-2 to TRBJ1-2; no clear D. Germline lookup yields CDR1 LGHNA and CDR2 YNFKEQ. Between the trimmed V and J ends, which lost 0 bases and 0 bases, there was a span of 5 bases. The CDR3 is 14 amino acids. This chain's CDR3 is CASSQDVPNYGYTF. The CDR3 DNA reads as TGTGCCAGCAGCCAAGATGTCCCTAACTATGGCTACACCTTC.

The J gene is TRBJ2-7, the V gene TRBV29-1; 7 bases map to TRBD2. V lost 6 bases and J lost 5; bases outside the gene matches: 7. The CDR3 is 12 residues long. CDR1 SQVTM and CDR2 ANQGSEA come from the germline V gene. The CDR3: CSVRAGVNEQYF. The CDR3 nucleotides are TGCAGCGTACGGGCGGGAGTGAACGAGCAGTACTTC.

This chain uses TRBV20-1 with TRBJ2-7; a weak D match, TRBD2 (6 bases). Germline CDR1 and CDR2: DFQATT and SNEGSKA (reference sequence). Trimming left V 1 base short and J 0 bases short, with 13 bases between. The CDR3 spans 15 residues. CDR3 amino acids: CSARGESGPSYEQYF. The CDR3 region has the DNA TGCAGTGCTAGAGGCGAAAGCGGGCCCTCCTACGAGCAGTACTTC.

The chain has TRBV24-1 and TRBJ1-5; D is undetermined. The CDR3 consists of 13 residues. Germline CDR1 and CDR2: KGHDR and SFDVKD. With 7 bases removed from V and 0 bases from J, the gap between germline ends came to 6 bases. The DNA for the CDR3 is TGTGCCACCAGGGGCAGTAGCAATCAGCCCCAGCATTTT. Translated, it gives CATRGSSNQPQHF.

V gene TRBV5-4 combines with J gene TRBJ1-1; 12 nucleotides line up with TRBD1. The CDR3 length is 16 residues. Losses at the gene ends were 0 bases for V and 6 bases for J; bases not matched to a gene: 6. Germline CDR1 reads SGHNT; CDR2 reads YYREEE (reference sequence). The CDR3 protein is CASSLGPGQGAAEAFF. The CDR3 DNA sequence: TGTGCCAGCAGCTTGGGCCCGGGACAGGGGGCCGCTGAAGCTTTCTTT.

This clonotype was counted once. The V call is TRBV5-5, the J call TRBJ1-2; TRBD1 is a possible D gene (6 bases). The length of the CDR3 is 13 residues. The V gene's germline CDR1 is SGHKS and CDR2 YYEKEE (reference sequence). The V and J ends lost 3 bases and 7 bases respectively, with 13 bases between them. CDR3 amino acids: CASSSQQGSGYTF. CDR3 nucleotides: TGTGCCAGCAGCTCCCAACAGGGTAGTGGCTACACCTTC.

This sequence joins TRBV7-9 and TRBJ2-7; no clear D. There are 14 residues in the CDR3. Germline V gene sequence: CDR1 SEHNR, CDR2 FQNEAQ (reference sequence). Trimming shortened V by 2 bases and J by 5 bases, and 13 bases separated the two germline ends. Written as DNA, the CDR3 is TGTGCCAGCAGCTTATTTACATCGGATGACGAGCAGTACTTC. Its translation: CASSLFTSDDEQYF.

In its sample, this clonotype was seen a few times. CDR3 sequence: CASSEIHRGNQPQHF. CDR3 nucleotides: TGTGCCAGCAGTGAAATTCACAGGGGCAATCAGCCCCAGCATTTT. The chain has TRBV6-1 and TRBJ1-5, with D possibly being TRBD1 (6 bases). The CDR3 covers 15 residues. V was pared by 2 bases and J by 2 bases, with 10 bases between. Germline loops: CDR1 MNHNS, CDR2 SASEGT.

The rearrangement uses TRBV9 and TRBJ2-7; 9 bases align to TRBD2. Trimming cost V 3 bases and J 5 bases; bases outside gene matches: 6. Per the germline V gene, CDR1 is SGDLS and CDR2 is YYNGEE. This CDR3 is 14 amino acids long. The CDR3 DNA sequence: TGTGCCAGCAGCGCAAGCGGGAGGAACAACGAGCAGTACTTC. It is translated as CASSASGRNNEQYF.

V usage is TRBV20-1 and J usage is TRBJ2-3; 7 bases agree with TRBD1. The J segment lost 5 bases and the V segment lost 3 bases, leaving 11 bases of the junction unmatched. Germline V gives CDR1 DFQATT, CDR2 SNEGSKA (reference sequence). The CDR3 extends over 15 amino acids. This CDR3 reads CSASKGASWRDTQYF. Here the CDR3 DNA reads TGCAGTGCTAGTAAGGGGGCAAGTTGGAGAGATACGCAGTATTTT.

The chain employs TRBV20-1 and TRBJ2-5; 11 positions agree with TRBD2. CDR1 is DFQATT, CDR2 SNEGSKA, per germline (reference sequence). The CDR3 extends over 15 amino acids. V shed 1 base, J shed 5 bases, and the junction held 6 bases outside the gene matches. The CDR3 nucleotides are TGCAGTGCTAGAGTAGATAGCGGGGGGGCGGAGACCCAGTACTTC. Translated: CSARVDSGGAETQYF.

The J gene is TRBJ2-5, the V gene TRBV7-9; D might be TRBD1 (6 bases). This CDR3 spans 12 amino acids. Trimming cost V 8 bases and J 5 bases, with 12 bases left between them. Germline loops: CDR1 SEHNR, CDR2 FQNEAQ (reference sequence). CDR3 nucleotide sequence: TGTGCCAGCCGACCGGACAGTGAGACCCAGTACTTC. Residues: CASRPDSETQYF.

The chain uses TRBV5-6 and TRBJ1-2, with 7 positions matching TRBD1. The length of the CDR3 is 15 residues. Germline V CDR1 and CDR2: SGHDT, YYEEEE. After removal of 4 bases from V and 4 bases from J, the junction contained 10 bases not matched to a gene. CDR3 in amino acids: CASSHTGTASYGYTF. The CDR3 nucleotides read TGTGCCAGCAGCCACACCGGGACAGCGAGCTATGGCTACACCTTC.

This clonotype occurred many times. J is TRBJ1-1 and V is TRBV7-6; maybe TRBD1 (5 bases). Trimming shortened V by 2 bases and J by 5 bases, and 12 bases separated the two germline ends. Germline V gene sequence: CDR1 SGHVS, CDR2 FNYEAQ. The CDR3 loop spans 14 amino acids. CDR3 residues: CASSLHQGFTEAFF. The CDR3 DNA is TGTGCCAGCAGCTTACACCAGGGTTTTACTGAAGCTTTCTTT.

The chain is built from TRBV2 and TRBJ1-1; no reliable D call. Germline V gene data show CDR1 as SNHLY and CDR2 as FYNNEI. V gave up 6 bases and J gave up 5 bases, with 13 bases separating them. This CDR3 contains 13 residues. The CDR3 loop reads CASRTQVGTEAFF. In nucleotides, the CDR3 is TGTGCCAGCAGAACCCAAGTAGGTACTGAAGCTTTCTTT.

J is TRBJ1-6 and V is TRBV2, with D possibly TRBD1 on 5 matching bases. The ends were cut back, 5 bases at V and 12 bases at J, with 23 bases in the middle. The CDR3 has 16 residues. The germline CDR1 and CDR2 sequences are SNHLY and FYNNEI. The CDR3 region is CASSNRRDGQGGPLHF. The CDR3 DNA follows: TGTGCCAGCAGTAACAGAAGGGACGGACAAGGCGGACCCCTCCACTTT.

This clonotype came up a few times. The CDR3 reads CASNSGGQGYTF. In DNA form, the CDR3 reads TGTGCCAGCAACTCGGGAGGACAGGGCTACACCTTC. The gene calls are TRBV7-3 and TRBJ1-2; D may be TRBD1 (6 bases). The V end was cut by 7 bases, the J end by 8 bases, with 14 bases between. CDR1 and CDR2 (germline): SGHTA, FQGTGA. The CDR3 has 12 amino acids.

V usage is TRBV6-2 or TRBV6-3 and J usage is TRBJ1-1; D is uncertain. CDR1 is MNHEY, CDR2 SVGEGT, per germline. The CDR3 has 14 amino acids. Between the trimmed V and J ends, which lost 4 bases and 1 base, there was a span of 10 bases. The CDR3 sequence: CASSLGSWNTEAFF. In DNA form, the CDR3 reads TGTGCCAGCAGTTTAGGTAGTTGGAACACTGAAGCTTTCTTT.